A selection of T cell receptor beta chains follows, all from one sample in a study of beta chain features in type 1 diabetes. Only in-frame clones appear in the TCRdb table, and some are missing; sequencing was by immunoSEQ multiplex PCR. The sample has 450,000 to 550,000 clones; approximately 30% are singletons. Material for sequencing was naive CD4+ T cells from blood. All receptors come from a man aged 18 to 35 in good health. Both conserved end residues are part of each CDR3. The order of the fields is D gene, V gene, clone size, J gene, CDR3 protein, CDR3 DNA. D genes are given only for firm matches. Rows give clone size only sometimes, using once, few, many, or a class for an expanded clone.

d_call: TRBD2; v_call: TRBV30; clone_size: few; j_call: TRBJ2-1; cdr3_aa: CAWSTGTSGRNEQFF; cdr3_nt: TGTGCCTGGAGCACCGGGACTAGTGGGCGCAATGAGCAGTTCTTC
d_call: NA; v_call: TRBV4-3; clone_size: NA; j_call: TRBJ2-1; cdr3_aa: CASSQDAAGWAYNEQFF; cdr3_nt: TGCGCCAGCAGCCAAGATGCGGCGGGATGGGCCTACAATGAGCAGTTCTTC
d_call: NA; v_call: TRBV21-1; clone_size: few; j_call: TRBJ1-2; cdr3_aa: CASSKEGELNYGYTF; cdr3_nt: TGTGCCAGCAGCAAAGAGGGGGAACTTAACTATGGCTACACCTTC
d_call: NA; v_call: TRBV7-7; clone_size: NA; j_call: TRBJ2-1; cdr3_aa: CASSFGGNYNEQFF; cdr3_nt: TGTGCTAGCAGCTTCGGCGGGAACTACAATGAGCAGTTCTTC
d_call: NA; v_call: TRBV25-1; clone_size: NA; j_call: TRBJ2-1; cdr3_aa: CASSRTTEQFF; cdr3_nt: TGTGCCAGCAGTCGAACAACGGAGCAGTTCTTC
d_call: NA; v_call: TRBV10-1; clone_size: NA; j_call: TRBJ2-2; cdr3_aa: CASSEFYRSNTGELFF; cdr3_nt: TGCGCCAGCAGTGAGTTTTACAGATCGAACACCGGGGAGCTGTTTTTT
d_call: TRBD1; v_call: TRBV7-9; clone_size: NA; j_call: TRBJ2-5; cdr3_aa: CASSEQGAGTQYF; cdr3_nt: TGTGCCAGCAGCGAACAGGGGGCCGGGACCCAGTACTTC
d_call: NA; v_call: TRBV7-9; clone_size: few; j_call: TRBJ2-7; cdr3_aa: CASSLEQGVEQYF; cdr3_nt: TGTGCCAGCAGCTTAGAACAGGGAGTTGAGCAGTACTTC
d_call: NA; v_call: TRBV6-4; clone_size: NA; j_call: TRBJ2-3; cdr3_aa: CASSPGGRTDTQYF; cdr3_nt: TGTGCCAGCAGTCCCGGGGGCCGGACAGATACGCAGTATTTT
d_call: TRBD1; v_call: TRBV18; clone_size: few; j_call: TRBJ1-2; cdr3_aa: CASSKSGQGNGYTF; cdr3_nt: TGTGCCAGCTCAAAATCTGGACAGGGGAATGGCTACACCTTC
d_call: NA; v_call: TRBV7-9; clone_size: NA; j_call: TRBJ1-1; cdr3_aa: CASSSLTLTGEAFF; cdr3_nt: TGTGCCAGCAGCTCGCTGACCCTTACAGGGGAAGCTTTCTTT
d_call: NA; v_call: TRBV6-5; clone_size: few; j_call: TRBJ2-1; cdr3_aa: CASSYMPRSYNEQFF; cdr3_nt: TGTGCCAGCAGTTACATGCCGAGGTCCTACAATGAGCAGTTCTTC
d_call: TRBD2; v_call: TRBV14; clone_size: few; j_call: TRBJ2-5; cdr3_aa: CASSPSGGLRETQYF; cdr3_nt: TGTGCCAGCAGCCCCTCGGGAGGGTTAAGAGAGACCCAGTACTTC
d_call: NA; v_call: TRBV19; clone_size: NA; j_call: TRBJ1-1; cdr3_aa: CASSWTPSKGTEAFF; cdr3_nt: TGTGCCAGTAGCTGGACGCCCTCAAAGGGCACTGAAGCTTTCTTT
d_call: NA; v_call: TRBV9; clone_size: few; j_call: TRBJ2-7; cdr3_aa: CASSPDRNTEQYF; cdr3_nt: TGTGCCAGCAGCCCGGACAGAAATACGGAGCAGTACTTC
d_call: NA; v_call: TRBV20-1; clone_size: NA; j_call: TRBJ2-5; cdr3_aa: CSATQETQYF; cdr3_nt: TGCAGTGCCACTCAAGAGACCCAGTACTTC
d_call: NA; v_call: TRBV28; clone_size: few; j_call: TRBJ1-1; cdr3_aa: CASVMNTEAFF; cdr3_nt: TGTGCCAGCGTTATGAACACTGAAGCTTTCTTT
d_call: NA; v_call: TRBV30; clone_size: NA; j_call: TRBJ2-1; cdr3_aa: CAWSVGVINEQFF; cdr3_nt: TGTGCCTGGAGTGTAGGCGTCATCAATGAGCAGTTCTTC
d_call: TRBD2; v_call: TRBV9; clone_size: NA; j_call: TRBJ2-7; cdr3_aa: CASSAGTSGIGSSPYEQYF; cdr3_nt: TGTGCCAGCAGCGCGGGGACTAGCGGGATTGGTTCTAGTCCCTACGAGCAGTACTTC
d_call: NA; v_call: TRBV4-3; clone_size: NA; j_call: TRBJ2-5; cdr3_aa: CASSRDVGDETQYF; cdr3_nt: TGCGCCAGCAGCCGGGACGTGGGGGATGAGACCCAGTACTTC
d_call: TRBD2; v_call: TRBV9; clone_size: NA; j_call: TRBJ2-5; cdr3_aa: CASSVASVAGGQETQYF; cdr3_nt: TGTGCCAGCAGCGTAGCTTCGGTAGCGGGAGGACAAGAGACCCAGTACTTC
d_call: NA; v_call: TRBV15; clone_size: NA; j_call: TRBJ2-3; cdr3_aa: CATSRVHSTDTQYF; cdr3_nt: TGTGCCACCAGCAGGGTCCATAGCACAGATACGCAGTATTTT
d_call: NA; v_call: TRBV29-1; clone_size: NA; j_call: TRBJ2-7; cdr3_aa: CSVAPHWDTSYEQYF; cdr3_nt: TGCAGCGTTGCCCCTCATTGGGACACCTCCTACGAGCAGTACTTC
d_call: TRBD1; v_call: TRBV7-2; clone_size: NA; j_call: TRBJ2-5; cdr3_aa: CASSLWDSQETQYF; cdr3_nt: TGTGCCAGCAGCTTATGGGACAGTCAAGAGACCCAGTACTTC
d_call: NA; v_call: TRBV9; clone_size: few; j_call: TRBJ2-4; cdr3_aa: CASSVVWVLAKNIQYF; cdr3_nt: TGTGCCAGCAGCGTGGTCTGGGTACTAGCCAAAAACATTCAGTACTTC
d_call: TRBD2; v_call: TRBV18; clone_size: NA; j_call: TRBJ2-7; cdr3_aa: CASQERESYEQYF; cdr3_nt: TGTGCCAGCCAGGAGCGGGAGTCCTACGAGCAGTACTTC
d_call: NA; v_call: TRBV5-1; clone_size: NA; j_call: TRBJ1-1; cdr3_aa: CASSSYTEAFF; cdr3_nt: TGCGCCAGCAGCTCTTACACTGAAGCTTTCTTT